These T cell receptor beta chains were read from a single sample in a study of Ad26.COV2.S vaccination and SARS-CoV-2 variants. Only in-frame clones appear in the TCRdb table, and some are missing; sequencing was by immunoSEQ multiplex PCR. The table lists a few hundred thousand clones, 92% of them singletons. The sample consisted of peripheral blood, taken in a trial of Ad26.COV2.S vaccine versus placebo. The receptor set was obtained from a person between 18 and 65 years old who received the Ad26.COV2.S COVID-19 vaccine or a placebo. Both conserved end residues are trimmed from each CDR3. Fields, in order: V gene, J gene, CDR3 protein.

>TRBV30|TRBJ1-6
AWSVLGHDNSPLH
>TRBV7-2|TRBJ2-2
ASSQRAGVTNTGELF
>TRBV6-6|TRBJ2-1
ASSLSWGGTFSGNEQF
>TRBV7-9|TRBJ2-7
ASSSGASPPIYEQY
>TRBV19|TRBJ2-3
ASSLTISGVSTDTQY
>TRBV6-5|TRBJ2-1
ASSYRRGGNEQF
>TRBV7-6|TRBJ2-3
ASSLSPSGYTDTQY
>TRBV7-9|TRBJ2-1
ASSLATSGGANEQF
>TRBV11-2|TRBJ2-7
ASSPLAGRTGFHEQY
>TRBV7-2|TRBJ1-2
ASSLDRSYGYT
>TRBV19|TRBJ2-3
ASSIFPDTQY
>TRBV29-1|TRBJ2-3
SAPLWDRGVDTQY
>TRBV5-8|TRBJ2-3
ASSSGPNTDTQY
>TRBV7-2|TRBJ2-7
ASSFDSNYEQY
>TRBV5-4|TRBJ1-2
ASSPLGQGDYGYT
>TRBV30|TRBJ2-2
AWSAPELF
>TRBV19|TRBJ1-5
ASSIRGDQPQH
>TRBV3-1/TRBV3-2|TRBJ1-1
ASSQEERGETEAF
>TRBV5-1|TRBJ2-7
ASSLEVSSYEQY
>TRBV10-1|TRBJ1-1
ASSPQPMNTEAF
>TRBV27|TRBJ2-1
ASSFGSGGVFGNEQF
>TRBV2|TRBJ1-5
ASNPRGSNQPQH
>TRBV18|TRBJ2-3
ASSPGDGTGAVDTQY
>TRBV7-2|TRBJ1-4
ASSQLALSNEKLF
>TRBV5-6|TRBJ1-6
ASSEDRVDSPLH
>TRBV5-1|TRBJ1-5
ASSPSGTDSNQPQH
>TRBV27|TRBJ2-5
ASSPGPVGAQY
>TRBV19|TRBJ1-2
ASSSSGTYGYT
>TRBV18|TRBJ1-6
ASSPQGQGYNSPLH
>TRBV4-1|TRBJ1-2
ASSPIGTGVNYGYT
>TRBV27|TRBJ1-5
ASSLSGAAGGQPQH
>TRBV2|TRBJ2-3
ASRVGQGIADTQY
>TRBV30|TRBJ1-1
AWSVVSVNTEAF
>TRBV14|TRBJ2-5
ASSQARQGAETQY
>TRBV28|TRBJ1-5
ASSSLQEDYSNQPQH
>TRBV29-1|TRBJ2-7
SVDGQGGNEQY
>TRBV6-4|TRBJ2-6
ASSDSTSSGANVLT
>TRBV11-3|TRBJ2-2
ASSTRGRGGQSAGELF
>TRBV7-2|TRBJ1-2
ASSLITDSTYGYT
>TRBV15|TRBJ1-2
ATSRGGSANYGYT
>TRBV5-1|TRBJ1-4
ASSLAGAGSEKLF
>TRBV12-5|TRBJ1-5
ASGNNQPQH
>TRBV7-6|TRBJ1-2
ASSPQDGAVGWSYYGYT
>TRBV5-6|TRBJ2-1
ASSHDRHNEQF
>TRBV21-1|TRBJ2-2
ASSEMPGRRVTGELF
>TRBV27|TRBJ1-2
ASSLGSQINYGYT
>TRBV5-6|TRBJ2-1
ASSTDREWINEQF
>TRBV30|TRBJ2-7
AFSGGMYEQY
>TRBV19|TRBJ2-2
ASSIRGKNTGELF